This TCR beta chain comes out of a study of blood T cells in healthy people across ages. Findings and limits, study-wide: Among long-lived donors, naive CD4+ cells were more numerous and diversity higher than in aged donors. The diversity estimates, figures obtained from one million T cells, were considered underestimates.

Alongside a J-beta primer mix, a sample-barcoded 5' primer served in a second PCR lasting 7 to 11 cycles. TCRdb re-called the 5' RACE reads with MiXCR, one entry per CDR3 protein. Of over 700,000 distinct CDR3 sequences listed, about 53% were seen once; the top ten hold roughly 37%. The study recruited healthy Caucasian donors from Russia who were aged about 6 to 90. Collection of around 10 milliliters of peripheral blood was performed for each donor. As concerns this clonotype: Its matching antigen is unknown.

The junction had 12 bases not matched to a gene; V was cut back by 6 bases and J by 8 bases. Germline V gives CDR1 SGHRS, CDR2 YFSETQ. This CDR3 spans 14 amino acids. Sequenced sample: blood. The TCR sequence derives from a man aged 80 or over in good health. The chain has TRBV5-1 and TRBJ1-2, with 8 positions matching TRBD1. CDR3 region: CASNIGQGSSGYTF. The DNA of the CDR3 is TGCGCCAGCAATATCGGACAGGGAAGTTCGGGCTACACCTTC.